This entry features one TCR beta chain sequence. Its antigen is currently unknown. The CDR3 has 13 amino acids. CDR1 and CDR2 (germline): SGHKS, YYEKEE (reference sequence). Between the trimmed V and J ends, which lost 4 bases and 6 bases, there was a span of 11 bases. Method: immunoSEQ multiplex PCR; TCRdb's copy keeps in-frame clones and lacks some. The sample records roughly 650,000 clones, about 96% being singletons. This record comes from a study of shared clonotypes between healthy human individuals. For the study at large: Researchers assigned three CD4 naive, three CD4 memory, two CD8 naive and one CD8 memory plate to each donor.

Study-wide results and limits: Relative to memory subsets, naive subsets generally showed larger estimated richness. Incomplete sequencing of sorted subsets was indicated by rarefaction despite large depth.

The receptor comes from a woman aged 25-40 years in good health. Sequenced input: naive CD4+ T cells sorted from blood. The sample's subset: CD45RA+ positively selected. The chain has TRBV5-5 and TRBJ1-5, with unresolved D. CDR3 sequence reads: CASSPEWGQPQHF. The CDR3 coding sequence is TGTGCCAGCAGCCCCGAATGGGGTCAGCCCCAGCATTTT.